A selection of T cell receptor beta chains follows, all from one sample in a study of graft-versus-host responses after intestinal transplantation. Antigen specificity for these receptors is unknown. Profiling relied on immunoSEQ multiplex PCR, and the TCRdb table lists in-frame clones only, not all of them. Of some 120,000 clones listed, roughly 92% are singletons. This specimen consisted of unstimulated CD4+ T cells sorted from spleen or lymph node cells, obtained before intestinal transplant. Source of these receptors: a human donor who received an intestinal transplant. The CDR3 runs from the conserved cysteine through the conserved F or W. A D gene is named only where the DNA matches it firmly. Clone sizes are given selectively: once, few, many, or a class where the clone is expanded.

>TRBJ1-1|-|TRBV21-1|-
CASSKKAGTGCFYEKNTEAFF
TGTGCCAGCAGCAAAAAAGCCGGGACAGGGTGTTTTTACGAGAAGAACACTGAAGCTTTCTTT
>TRBJ2-5|-|TRBV15|-
CATSGALGQPETQYF
TGTGCCACCAGCGGGGCTCTTGGCCAGCCGGAGACCCAGTACTTC
>TRBJ1-1|once|TRBV25-1|-
CASSDMNTEAFF
TGTGCCAGCAGTGACATGAACACTGAAGCTTTCTTT
>TRBJ1-2|-|TRBV27|-
CASSPRLVGAYGYTF
TGTGCCAGCAGTCCCAGGTTGGTAGGGGCTTATGGCTACACCTTC
>TRBJ1-2|-|TRBV10-3|-
CAISENPGWVNNYGYTF
TGTGCCATCAGTGAGAACCCAGGATGGGTGAATAACTATGGCTACACCTTC
>TRBJ2-1|-|TRBV11-1|-
CASSLAWQGVNEQFF
TGTGCCAGCAGCTTAGCCTGGCAGGGAGTCAATGAGCAGTTCTTC
>TRBJ1-6|once|TRBV5-4|TRBD1
CASSWGQGPSPLHF
TGTGCCAGCAGCTGGGGACAGGGGCCATCACCCCTCCACTTT
>TRBJ2-5|-|TRBV5-1|TRBD1
CASSRSGTAQETQYF
TGCGCCAGCAGCAGGTCCGGGACAGCACAAGAGACCCAGTACTTC
>TRBJ2-5|once|TRBV19|-
CASSIVGRAGGTLQETQYF
TGTGCCAGTAGTATAGTGGGGCGGGCAGGGGGGACCCTCCAAGAGACCCAGTACTTC
>TRBJ2-5|-|TRBV4-2|-
CASSQDRGEAQYF
TGTGCCAGCAGCCAAGATCGTGGGGAGGCCCAGTACTTC
>TRBJ2-7|-|TRBV10-1|-
CASSPSPRGTEQYF
TGCGCCAGCAGCCCTTCACCTCGGGGGACCGAGCAGTACTTC
>TRBJ2-1|-|TRBV7-9|-
CASSFSQSEQFF
TGTGCCAGCAGCTTCTCCCAGAGTGAGCAGTTCTTC
>TRBJ2-5|-|TRBV5-1|TRBD2
CASNLAGGETQYF
TGCGCCAGCAACTTAGCGGGGGGGGAGACCCAGTACTTC
>TRBJ1-6|-|TRBV5-1|-
CASSLRRVGDSPLHF
TGCGCCAGCAGCTTGAGGAGGGTCGGGGATTCACCCCTCCACTTT
>TRBJ2-3|-|TRBV5-1|TRBD1
CASSLRAGGLDTQYF
TGCGCCAGCAGCTTGAGGGCAGGGGGCCTAGATACGCAGTATTTT
>TRBJ1-1|once|TRBV19|TRBD1
CASSDFPMGTGQTEAFF
TGTGCCAGTAGTGATTTTCCTATGGGGACAGGGCAGACTGAAGCTTTCTTT
>TRBJ2-5|-|TRBV9|-
CASSNRVGEETQYF
TGTGCCAGCAGTAACAGGGTGGGAGAAGAGACCCAGTACTTC
>TRBJ2-5|-|TRBV9|-
CASSGALSLQETQYF
TGTGCCAGCAGCGGCGCCCTATCTCTTCAAGAGACCCAGTACTTC
>TRBJ1-1|-|TRBV2|-
CASRVGTNTEAFF
TGTGCCAGCAGGGTGGGCACGAACACTGAAGCTTTCTTT
>TRBJ1-5|-|TRBV15|-
CATSREEGHRNQPQHF
TGTGCCACCAGCAGAGAGGAGGGGCATCGCAATCAGCCCCAGCATTTT
>TRBJ2-1|-|TRBV9|-
CASSADNEQFF
TGTGCCAGCAGCGCGGACAATGAGCAGTTCTTC
>TRBJ1-3|few|TRBV6-5|-
CASVGQVGNTIYF
TGTGCCAGCGTGGGGCAGGTTGGAAACACCATATATTTT
>TRBJ2-2|-|TRBV9|TRBD2
CASSVAIGGAGTGELFF
TGTGCCAGCAGCGTAGCTATCGGGGGGGCAGGAACCGGGGAGCTGTTTTTT
>TRBJ1-1|-|TRBV7-6|-
CASSKNGEMNTEAFF
TGTGCCAGCAGCAAAAATGGGGAGATGAACACTGAAGCTTTCTTT
>TRBJ2-1|-|TRBV11-2|-
CASSPEVGGVGNEQFF
TGTGCCAGCAGCCCAGAGGTGGGGGGCGTGGGTAATGAGCAGTTCTTC
>TRBJ1-5|-|TRBV5-6|-
CASSLGGTYPPQHF
TGTGCCAGCAGCTTGGGCGGGACGTATCCGCCCCAGCATTTT
>TRBJ1-2|-|TRBV18|-
CASSPPRSYGYTF
TGTGCCAGCTCACCACCGAGGAGCTATGGCTACACCTTC
>TRBJ1-2|-|TRBV9|-
CASTGNNYGYTF
TGTGCCAGCACCGGGAATAACTATGGCTACACCTTC
>TRBJ1-2|-|TRBV7-2|-
CASSPIRQAREGYTF
TGTGCCAGCAGCCCCATCAGACAGGCCCGAGAAGGCTACACCTTC
>TRBJ1-1|-|TRBV6-1|-
CASSGAGKTELNTEAFF
TGTGCCAGCAGTGGTGCGGGAAAAACTGAACTGAACACTGAAGCTTTCTTT
>TRBJ2-5|-|TRBV2|-
CASLGRLPQETQYF
TGTGCCAGTCTTGGTCGACTACCCCAAGAGACCCAGTACTTC
>TRBJ1-1|once|TRBV7-2|-
CASSLLVGRGVNTEAFF
TGTGCCAGCAGCTTACTCGTGGGTCGGGGCGTGAACACTGAAGCTTTCTTT
>TRBJ1-3|few|TRBV10-2|TRBD1
CASRGQGIGNTIYF
TGCGCCAGCAGGGGACAGGGGATTGGAAACACCATATATTTT
>TRBJ1-1|once|TRBV5-4|-
CASSINTEAFF
TGTGCCAGCAGCATTAACACTGAAGCTTTCTTT
>TRBJ1-6|-|TRBV6-4|-
CASSEGPYSPLHF
TGTGCCAGCAGTGAGGGCCCCTATTCACCCCTCCACTTT
>TRBJ2-2|-|TRBV5-4|TRBD2
CASRRGLAGSNTGELFF
TGTGCCAGCAGACGCGGACTAGCGGGGTCGAACACCGGGGAGCTGTTTTTT
>TRBJ2-5|-|TRBV7-9|TRBD2
CASSQNAGGRRKTQYF
TGTGCCAGCAGCCAGAACGCGGGGGGGCGGAGAAAGACCCAGTACTTC
>TRBJ1-6|-|TRBV7-8|TRBD1
CASSERDRGESPLHF
TGTGCCAGCAGCGAACGGGACAGGGGAGAATCACCCCTCCACTTT
>TRBJ1-2|-|TRBV6-1|-
CASSVEGYGYTF
TGTGCCAGCAGTGTGGAGGGATATGGCTACACCTTC
>TRBJ2-3|-|TRBV9|-
CASSPQGGGLLTDTQYF
TGTGCCAGCAGCCCTCAAGGGGGGGGGCTTCTCACAGATACGCAGTATTTT